These 24 T cell receptor beta chains share one sample of origin, sequenced in a study of beta chain features in type 1 diabetes listed by TCRdb under 2018. Library prep was done by the immunoSEQ multiplex PCR assay. The High Capacity cDNA Reverse Transcription Kit was used to reverse transcribe all of the isolated RNA, meaning that expressed TCRB transcripts were what got sequenced. The table comes from immuneACCESS by way of TCRdb, which keeps in-frame sequences with V and J called. Part of the clones is missing from these tables; in studies checked, under half for an unresolved V gene and the rest for unknown reasons. Across this sample there are fewer than 900,000 clones, with roughly 17% seen only once. The ten most abundant clones make up around 0.02% of the sample. Sequencing was performed on naive CD4+ T cells from blood. What the cell subset or site label conveys for this sample: true naive CD4+ T cells. The receptor source for this set is a woman between 18 and 29 years old in good health.

The genes are TRBV10-2 and TRBJ1-1; D is unresolved. The V gene's germline CDR1 is WSHSY and CDR2 SAAADI. The CDR3 runs to 15 residues. Trimming stripped 0 bases from V and 6 bases from J, with 14 bases between. The CDR3 is CASSESWGGSAEAFF. For the CDR3, the DNA is TGCGCCAGCAGTGAGTCGTGGGGAGGTTCAGCTGAAGCTTTCTTT.

The table lists this clone with a few counts. Other DNA sequences within the sample encode an identical CDR3. The chain couples TRBV18 to TRBJ2-7; 9 nucleotides match TRBD1. The germline CDR1 and CDR2 sequences are KGHSH and LQKENI. Trimming took 2 bases from V and 1 from J; bases not matched to a gene: 6. This CDR3 is 16 amino acids long. CDR3 in amino acids: CASSPNPGQGSYEQYF. The CDR3 DNA reads TGTGCCAGCTCACCAAACCCGGGACAGGGATCCTACGAGCAGTACTTC.

This clone was found a few times. The DNA for the CDR3 is TGTGCCAGCAGCTTACCAAACCTAGCGGGAGACGCAGATACGCAGTATTTT. Protein product: CASSLPNLAGDADTQYF. This chain links TRBV7-9 with TRBJ2-3; 10 bases line up with TRBD2. The germline CDR1 and CDR2 sequences are SEHNR and FQNEAQ (reference sequence). V trimming: 2 bases; J trimming: 4 bases; junction bases outside the gene matches: 9. The CDR3 has 17 amino acids.

The chain has TRBV27 and TRBJ2-2, with D perhaps given as TRBD1 or TRBD2 (5 bases each). Germline CDR1 MNHEY, CDR2 SMNVEV (reference sequence). The CDR3 extends over 16 amino acids. V gave up 3 bases and J gave up 5 bases, with 16 bases separating them. The CDR3 bases are TGTGCCAGCAGTTTCCGAGGGGTAACTTCGACCGGGGAGCTGTTTTTT. It yields the protein CASSFRGVTSTGELFF.

This chain connects TRBV6-1 to TRBJ2-3; 11 nucleotides align to TRBD2. The germline V gene encodes CDR1 MNHNS and CDR2 SASEGT. Trimming at V came to 0 bases and at J to 4 bases, leaving 0 bases not matched to a gene. CDR3 length: 15 residues. This CDR3 reads CASSEASGRADTQYF. CDR3 coding DNA: TGTGCCAGCAGTGAAGCTAGCGGGAGGGCAGATACGCAGTATTTT.

Points on this clone: One end of the junction varies from germline; a read error may be responsible. The chain uses TRBV5-1 and TRBJ2-7, with TRBD2 matching over 11 bases. The CDR3 consists of 13 residues. Germline V gene data show CDR1 as SGHRS and CDR2 as YFSETQ. The CDR3 sequence: CASSLEGLAASDF. DNA for the CDR3: TGCGCCAGCAGCTTGGAGGGACTAGCGGCCTCAGACTTC. Complete variable domain (other parts from reference TRBV5-1 and TRBJ2-7): KAGVTQTPRYLIKTRGQQVTLSCSPISGHRSVSWYQQTPGQGLQFLFEYFSETQRNKGNFPGRFSGRQFSNSRSEMNVSTLELGDSALYLCASSLEGLAASDFGPGTRLTVT.

The chain combines TRBV7-2 with TRBJ1-4, with a tentative D call TRBD1 (6 bases). V dropped 5 bases and J dropped 1 base, with 11 bases sitting between them. Germline-derived CDR1 and CDR2 are SGHTA and FQGNSA. The CDR3 covers 15 residues. CDR3 DNA sequence: TGTGCCAGCAGCCCCCACAGGGAAACTAATGAAAAACTGTTTTTT. Translation gives CASSPHRETNEKLFF.

This clone has a handful of counts. This chain uses TRBV25-1 with TRBJ2-7; 10 positions match TRBD1. With 1 base clipped from V and 6 bases from J, the junction kept 9 bases outside the gene matches. Germline CDR1 is MGHDK and CDR2 is SYGVNS. The CDR3 is 16 residues long. CDR3 nucleotide sequence: TGTGCCAGCAGTGAATTTCCGGGACAGGGGTTTGGCGAGCAGTACTTC. This codes for CASSEFPGQGFGEQYF.

For this clone: Its ends do not fully match the called genes, so a read error is possible. The chain links TRBV6-6 to TRBJ1-3; TRBD1 is a possible D gene (6 bases). The V gene's germline CDR1 is MNHNY and CDR2 SVGAGI (reference sequence). The CDR3 loop spans 13 amino acids. The CDR3 protein is CAGSDRSTNTIYF. The DNA of the CDR3 is TGTGCCGGCAGTGACAGGTCGACAAACACCATATATTTT.

The chain recombines TRBV7-2 with TRBJ1-1; possible D gene TRBD1, 5 bases. Per the germline V gene, CDR1 is SGHTA and CDR2 is FQGNSA. The ends were cut back, 7 bases at V and 1 base at J, with 16 bases in the middle. The CDR3 loop spans 15 amino acids. The CDR3 bases are TGTGCCAGCAACCGGCAGGGCCACCAGAACACTGAAGCTTTCTTT. This sequence encodes CASNRQGHQNTEAFF.

The table lists this clone with a few counts. The chain couples TRBV7-2 to TRBJ2-4; possible D gene TRBD2, 5 bases. Deletions cut 5 bases from V and 8 bases from J, with 22 bases between. CDR1 and CDR2 (germline): SGHTA, FQGNSA. This CDR3 has 16 amino acids. In DNA form, the CDR3 reads TGTGCCAGCAGCGCCCGCCGTACTAGTCAAGGGCACATTCAGTACTTC. It translates to CASSARRTSQGHIQYF.

The V call is TRBV5-8, the J call TRBJ1-5, with 7 bases lining up with TRBD1. V lost 1 base, J lost 1 base, and 8 bases stayed unmatched. CDR3 length equals 17 residues. Germline V lookup: CDR1 SGHTS, CDR2 YDEGEE. CDR3 loop: CASSLIVAGGSNQPQHF. The CDR3 DNA sequence: TGTGCCAGCAGCTTGATTGTAGCAGGGGGGAGCAATCAGCCCCAGCATTTT. Drawing the rest from reference TRBV5-8 and TRBJ1-5, the complete variable domain is EAGVTQSPTHLIKTRGQQATLRCSPISGHTSVYWYQQALGLGLQFLLWYDEGEERNRGNFPPRFSGRQFPNYSSELNVNALELEDSALYLCASSLIVAGGSNQPQHFGDGTRLSIL.

Remarks on this clone: Other nucleotide sequences from this sample produce the same CDR3. This chain uses TRBV9 with TRBJ2-3; possible D gene TRBD2, 6 bases. The CDR3 length is 15 residues. The germline V and J ends were trimmed by 0 bases and 0 bases, with 8 bases remaining between them. Looked up from germline, CDR1 is SGDLS and CDR2 is YYNGEE. The CDR3: CASSVGGGSTDTQYF. The CDR3 DNA reads as TGTGCCAGCAGCGTAGGTGGGGGGAGCACAGATACGCAGTATTTT.

A few counts support this clone. The chain recombines TRBV9 with TRBJ2-7; D remains unclear. The CDR3 is 14 amino acids. Trimming removed 0 bases from V and 4 bases from J, with 11 bases in between. Germline V CDR1 and CDR2: SGDLS, YYNGEE. The CDR3 DNA reads as TGTGCCAGCAGCGTAGATGTCAGAGAATACGAGCAGTACTTC. The encoded protein is CASSVDVREYEQYF.

This clone turned up a few times. This sample also contains other DNA sequences that code for the same CDR3. This sequence joins TRBV7-2 and TRBJ2-1; weak D call: TRBD2 (5 bases). From germline, CDR1 is SGHTA and CDR2 FQGNSA. CDR3 length equals 14 residues. Trimming pared 4 bases from V and 4 bases from J, leaving 11 bases between. CDR3 nucleotide sequence: TGTGCCAGCAGCTCGAGGGTGGGTTACAATGAGCAGTTCTTC. Translating gives CASSSRVGYNEQFF.

CDR3 region: CASSLGYSRGITDTQYF. Written as DNA, the CDR3 is TGTGCCAGCAGTTTAGGGTATTCGAGAGGGATCACAGATACGCAGTATTTT. This chain links TRBV28 with TRBJ2-3; perhaps TRBD2 as D (5 bases). V shed 2 bases and J shed 2 bases, with 17 bases lying between them. Looked up from germline, CDR1 is MDHEN and CDR2 is SYDVKM. This CDR3 contains 17 residues.

This clone is a singleton in its sample. The chain recombines TRBV28 with TRBJ2-1; 7 bases agree with TRBD2. Germline CDR1 reads MDHEN; CDR2 reads SYDVKM. V lost 7 bases, J lost 0 bases, and 9 bases stayed unmatched. This CDR3 spans 16 amino acids. CDR3 sequence reads: CASTTLAPNSYNEQFF. CDR3 in DNA: TGTGCCAGCACCACACTAGCGCCGAACTCCTACAATGAGCAGTTCTTC.

The V call is TRBV5-1, the J call TRBJ1-4, with D possibly being TRBD1 (5 bases). The germline V gene encodes CDR1 SGHRS and CDR2 YFSETQ. The CDR3 covers 15 residues. Trimming shortened V by 0 bases and J by 6 bases, and 12 bases separated the two germline ends. The DNA for the CDR3 is TGCGCCAGCAGCTTGGCCACCGGGGCATATGAAAAACTGTTTTTT. Translation: CASSLATGAYEKLFF.

This clone showed up just a few times. The gene calls are TRBV21-1 and TRBJ1-4; TRBD1, the table's D call, lacks a check against the DNA. TRBV21-1 represents a pseudogene. The CDR3 is 16 residues long. DNA for the CDR3: TGTGCCAGCAGCGACGAGGCCACAGGGTATGATGAAAAACTGTTTTTT. It translates to CASSDEATGYDEKLFF.

This clone was seen more than once but under ten times. The V and J genes are TRBV7-2 and TRBJ1-2; no reliable D call. Per the germline V gene, CDR1 is SGHTA and CDR2 is FQGNSA. The CDR3 covers 12 residues. V was clipped by 3 bases and J by 1 base, with 3 bases between them. The CDR3 DNA is TGTGCCAGCAGCTTTAGTAACTATGGCTACACCTTC. The encoded protein is CASSFSNYGYTF.

This clone was detected a few times. The rearrangement joins TRBV10-3 to TRBJ2-7; 10 nucleotides match TRBD2. The CDR3 extends over 13 amino acids. With 11 bases clipped from V and 6 bases from J, the junction kept 10 bases outside the gene matches. Germline V CDR1 and CDR2: ENHRY, SYGVKD. In DNA form, the CDR3 reads TGTGCCGCACGCGAACTAGCGGGAAGCGAGCAGTACTTC. Its translation is CAARELAGSEQYF.

This clone was detected a few times. The genes are TRBV2 and TRBJ1-4; D ambiguous. The ends were cut back, 8 bases at V and 4 bases at J, with 5 bases in the middle. Germline CDR1 is SNHLY and CDR2 is FYNNEI. The CDR3 runs to 11 residues. CDR3 coding DNA: TGTGCCAGCTCAGATAATGAAAAACTGTTTTTT. Translated: CASSDNEKLFF.

This clone was observed a handful of times. The J gene is TRBJ2-1, the V gene TRBV11-2; TRBD1 aligns across 8 bases. Germline CDR1 reads SGHAT; CDR2 reads FQNNGV. This CDR3 contains 15 residues. Trimming cost V 0 bases and J 4 bases; bases outside gene matches: 2. The CDR3 region is CASSLERQGYNEQFF. CDR3 nucleotide sequence: TGTGCCAGCAGCTTAGAAAGACAGGGGTACAATGAGCAGTTCTTC.

This clone was observed a handful of times. J is TRBJ1-2 and V is TRBV5-1, with a tentative D call TRBD1 (5 bases). Trimming removed 0 bases from V and 8 bases from J, with 11 bases in between. From germline, CDR1 is SGHRS and CDR2 YFSETQ. The CDR3 has 13 residues. In nucleotides, the CDR3 is TGCGCCAGCAGCTTGGGCCGGGGGGAAGGCTACACCTTC. Translating it yields CASSLGRGEGYTF.